This T cell receptor (beta chain) was identified in a study of blood T cell repertoires in COVID-19. Germline values: CDR1 PRHDT, CDR2 FYEKMQ (reference sequence). V lost 3 bases, J lost 4 bases, and 13 bases lay in between. The CDR3 runs 15 residues. Some clones are missing from TCRdb's copy, which holds only in-frame ones; the method was immunoSEQ multiplex PCR. The data show about 60,000 clones, about three quarters seen once. The sample taken for sequencing was peripheral blood. The TCR comes from a man aged 30 to 45 with COVID-19, enrolled during active disease. J is TRBJ1-3 and V is TRBV13; a possible D gene is TRBD1 (5 bases). The CDR3 region is CASSFRGGHGNTIYF. The DNA for the CDR3 is TGTGCCAGCAGCTTTAGGGGTGGACACGGAAACACCATATATTTT.